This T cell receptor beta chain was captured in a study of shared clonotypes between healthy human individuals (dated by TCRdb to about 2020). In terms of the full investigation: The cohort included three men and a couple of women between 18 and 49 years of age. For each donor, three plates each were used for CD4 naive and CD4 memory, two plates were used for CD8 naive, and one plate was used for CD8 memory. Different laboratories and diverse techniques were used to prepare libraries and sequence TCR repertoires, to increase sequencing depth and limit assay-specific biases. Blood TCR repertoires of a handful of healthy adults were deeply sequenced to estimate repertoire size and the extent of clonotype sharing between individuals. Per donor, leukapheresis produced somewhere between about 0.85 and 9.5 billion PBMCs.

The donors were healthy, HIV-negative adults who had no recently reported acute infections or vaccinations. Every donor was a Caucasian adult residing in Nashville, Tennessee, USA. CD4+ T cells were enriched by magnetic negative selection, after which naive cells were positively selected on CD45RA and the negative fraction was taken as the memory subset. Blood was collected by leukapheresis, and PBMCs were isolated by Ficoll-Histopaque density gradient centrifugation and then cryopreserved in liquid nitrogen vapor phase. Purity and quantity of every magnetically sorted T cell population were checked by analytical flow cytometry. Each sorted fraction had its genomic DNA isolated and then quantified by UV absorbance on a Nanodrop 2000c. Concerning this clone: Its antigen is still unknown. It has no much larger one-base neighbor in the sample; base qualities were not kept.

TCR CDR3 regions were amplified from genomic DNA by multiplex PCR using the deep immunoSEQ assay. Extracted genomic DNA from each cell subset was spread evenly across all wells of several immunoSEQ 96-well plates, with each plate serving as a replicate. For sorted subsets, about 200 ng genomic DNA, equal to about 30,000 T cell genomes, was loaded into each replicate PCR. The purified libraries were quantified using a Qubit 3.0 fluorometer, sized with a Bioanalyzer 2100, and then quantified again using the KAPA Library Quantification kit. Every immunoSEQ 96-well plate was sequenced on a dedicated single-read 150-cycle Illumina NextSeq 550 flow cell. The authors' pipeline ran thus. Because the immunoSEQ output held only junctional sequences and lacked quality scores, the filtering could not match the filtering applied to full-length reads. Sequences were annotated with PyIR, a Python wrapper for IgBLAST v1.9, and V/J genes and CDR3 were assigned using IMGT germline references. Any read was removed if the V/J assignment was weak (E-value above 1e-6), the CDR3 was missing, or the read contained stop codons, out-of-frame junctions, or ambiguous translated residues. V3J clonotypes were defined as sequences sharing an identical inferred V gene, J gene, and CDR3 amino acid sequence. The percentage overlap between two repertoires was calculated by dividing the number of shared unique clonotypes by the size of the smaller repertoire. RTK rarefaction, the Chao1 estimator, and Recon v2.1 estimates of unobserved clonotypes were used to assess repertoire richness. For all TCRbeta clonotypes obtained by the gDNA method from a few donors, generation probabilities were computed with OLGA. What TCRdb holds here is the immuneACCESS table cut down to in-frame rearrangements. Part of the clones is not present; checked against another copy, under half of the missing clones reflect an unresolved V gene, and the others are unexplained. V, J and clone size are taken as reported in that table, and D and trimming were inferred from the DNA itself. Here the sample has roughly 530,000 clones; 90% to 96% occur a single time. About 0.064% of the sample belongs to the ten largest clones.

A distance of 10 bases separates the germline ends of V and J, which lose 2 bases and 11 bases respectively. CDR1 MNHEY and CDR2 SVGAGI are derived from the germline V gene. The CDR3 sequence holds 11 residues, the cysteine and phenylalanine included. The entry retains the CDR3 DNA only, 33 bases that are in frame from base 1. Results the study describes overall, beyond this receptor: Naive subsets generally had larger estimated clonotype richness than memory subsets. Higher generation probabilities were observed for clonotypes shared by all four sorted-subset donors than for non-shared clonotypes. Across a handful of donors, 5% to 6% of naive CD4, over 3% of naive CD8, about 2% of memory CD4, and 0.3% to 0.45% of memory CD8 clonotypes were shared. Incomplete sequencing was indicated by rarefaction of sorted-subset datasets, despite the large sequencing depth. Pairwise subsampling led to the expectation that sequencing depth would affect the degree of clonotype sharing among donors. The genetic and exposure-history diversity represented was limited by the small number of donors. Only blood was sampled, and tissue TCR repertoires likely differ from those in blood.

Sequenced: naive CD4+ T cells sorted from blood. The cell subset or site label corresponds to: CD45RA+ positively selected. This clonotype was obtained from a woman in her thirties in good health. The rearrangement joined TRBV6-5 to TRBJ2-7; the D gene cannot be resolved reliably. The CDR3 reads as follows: CASSYMAAEYF. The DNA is TGTGCCAGCAGTTACATGGCGGCCGAGTACTTC.